This TCR beta chain originates from a study of blood T cell repertoires in COVID-19. The overall study: Collection of acute and convalescent COVID-19 samples took place in the United States, Italy and Spain. PBMCs, B-cell-depleted T cells, or T cells provided the cDNA or gDNA that made up the material.

The CDR3 extends over 14 amino acids. The germline V gene encodes CDR1 SGHRS and CDR2 YFSETQ. V was clipped by 7 bases and J by 8 bases, with 16 bases between them. Study processing details: Scientists estimated how many nucleated cells there were by amplifying reference gene primers. Measured with immunoSEQ multiplex PCR; TCRdb has only the in-frame clones, and not every one. The DNA was the basis for D and trimming; V, J and clone size are from that table. The table shows some 290,000 clones, with around 78% occurring only once. This chain connects TRBV5-1 to TRBJ1-6, with D unresolved. Sequencing used peripheral blood. The sequence came from a man between 60 and 70 years old who had recovered from COVID-19. The CDR3, as DNA: TGCGCCAGCTGCGAGGAAAAACCCCATTCACCCCTCCACTTT. Its protein is CASCEEKPHSPLHF.